A selection of T cell receptor beta chains follows, all from one sample in a study of identical twins. TCRdb used MiXCR to reprocess the 5' RACE reads, holding one entry per CDR3 protein. The sample contains hundreds of thousands of distinct CDR3 sequences, roughly 8.6% of which appear only once. These records were also assigned to another study, of yellow fever vaccine responses in identical twins.

The sequencing sample was made of memory (CD45RO+) T cells sorted from blood. These receptors were taken from a woman between 18 and 29 years old in good health. CDR3s include the opening cysteine and the closing phenylalanine or tryptophan. A D gene is named only where the DNA matches it firmly. Clone size is given for some rows only: seen once, a few or many times, or a class if the clone is expanded.

>NA|TRBV5-5|NA|TRBJ2-5
CASSKFHTVGTQYF
TGTGCCAGCAGCAAATTTCACACTGTAGGGACCCAGTACTTC
>NA|TRBV4-1|many|TRBJ1-6
CASSPSEGENSPLHF
TGCGCCAGCAGCCCCAGTGAGGGGGAGAATTCACCCCTCCACTTT
>TRBD2|TRBV6-5|NA|TRBJ2-7
CASSYSSGRAPEQYF
TGTGCCAGCAGTTACTCAAGCGGGAGGGCCCCCGAGCAGTACTTC
>NA|TRBV6-1|many|TRBJ2-2
CAVQIGGGGSGELFF
TGTGCCGTCCAAATTGGAGGGGGCGGTTCCGGGGAGCTGTTTTTT
>NA|TRBV2|few|TRBJ1-1
CASRGGVEAFF
TGTGCCAGCAGGGGGGGGGTTGAAGCTTTCTTT
>NA|TRBV25-1|NA|TRBJ2-7
CASSYGSYEQYF
TGTGCCAGCAGTTACGGCTCCTACGAGCAGTACTTC
>NA|TRBV10-3|NA|TRBJ1-1
CAISEPHLGTEAFF
TGTGCCATCAGTGAGCCCCACTTGGGGACTGAAGCTTTCTTT
>NA|TRBV7-8|many|TRBJ1-1
CASSRMTLVEAFF
TGTGCCAGCAGCCGCATGACCTTGGTGGAAGCTTTCTTT
>TRBD2|TRBV12-3/TRBV12-4|many|TRBJ2-7
CASSSTGTSGRTTYEQYF
TGTGCCAGCAGTTCAACCGGGACTAGCGGGAGGACCACCTACGAGCAGTACTTC
>TRBD1|TRBV29-1|many|TRBJ1-2
CSVVRTGSSVGYGYTF
TGCAGCGTTGTTAGGACAGGTTCCTCTGTTGGCTATGGCTACACCTTC
>NA|TRBV18|NA|TRBJ2-3
CASSPPGFTDTQYF
TGTGCCAGCTCACCACCAGGATTCACAGATACGCAGTATTTT
>TRBD1|TRBV6-1|few|TRBJ1-4
CASNRDSKGEKLFF
TGTGCCAGCAACCGGGACAGCAAAGGGGAAAAACTGTTTTTT
>TRBD1|TRBV19|NA|TRBJ2-2
CASSRQGISTGELFF
TGTGCCAGTAGTAGACAGGGGATTAGTACCGGGGAGCTGTTTTTT
>NA|TRBV24-1|NA|TRBJ2-1
CATSEPGINMDEQFF
TGCGCCACCAGTGAACCCGGCATCAATATGGATGAGCAGTTCTTC
>NA|TRBV6-4|many|TRBJ2-2
CASSDHPGDTGELFF
TGTGCCAGCAGTGACCACCCTGGGGACACCGGGGAGCTGTTTTTT
>NA|TRBV6-1|NA|TRBJ1-2
CASSETGKGRINYGYTF
TGTGCCAGCAGTGAAACCGGGAAGGGGCGGATTAACTATGGCTACACCTTC
>TRBD1|TRBV6-1|many|TRBJ1-2
CASRKPNRGPSYGYTF
TGTGCCAGCAGGAAACCCAACAGGGGGCCTAGCTATGGCTACACCTTC
>NA|TRBV10-3|NA|TRBJ2-2
CAITGQLNTGELFF
TGTGCCATCACCGGACAGCTGAACACCGGGGAGCTGTTTTTT
>NA|TRBV12-3/TRBV12-4|few|TRBJ1-5
CASSRQGGAGNQPQHF
TGTGCCAGCAGTAGGCAGGGCGGGGCGGGCAATCAGCCCCAGCATTTT
>TRBD2|TRBV20-1|many|TRBJ2-5
CSARTSGRDSQETQYF
TGCAGTGCTAGGACTAGCGGGAGGGACTCACAAGAGACCCAGTACTTC
>NA|TRBV6-1|NA|TRBJ1-2
CASRTDNYGYTF
TGTGCCAGCAGGACAGATAACTATGGCTACACCTTC
>NA|TRBV25-1|NA|TRBJ2-6
CASSEQPDSGANVLTF
TGTGCCAGCAGTGAACAACCAGACTCTGGGGCCAACGTCCTGACTTTC
>NA|TRBV5-1|few|TRBJ2-1
CASSLGEYNEQFF
TGCGCCAGCAGCTTGGGGGAATACAATGAGCAGTTCTTC
>NA|TRBV2|NA|TRBJ2-3
CASSSGALWHTDTQYF
TGTGCCAGCAGTTCAGGGGCCCTGTGGCACACAGATACGCAGTATTTT
>TRBD1|TRBV7-8|many|TRBJ1-5
CASSHTTGQSNQPQHF
TGTGCCAGCAGCCATACGACAGGGCAGAGCAATCAGCCCCAGCATTTT
>TRBD1|TRBV2|NA|TRBJ1-3
CASRKDRAGNTIYF
TGTGCCAGCAGAAAGGACAGGGCTGGAAACACCATATATTTT
>NA|TRBV19|NA|TRBJ1-5
CASRPNGGNQPQHF
TGTGCCAGTAGACCCAACGGTGGCAATCAGCCCCAGCATTTT
>NA|TRBV20-1|NA|TRBJ1-2
CSARDGDSNYGYTF
TGCAGTGCTAGAGATGGAGACAGTAACTATGGCTACACCTTC
>TRBD1|TRBV7-7|few|TRBJ2-5
CASSPGDRVAETQYF
TGTGCCAGCAGCCCTGGGGACAGGGTGGCGGAGACCCAGTACTTC
>TRBD2|TRBV7-3|NA|TRBJ2-1
CASSLVSAGYYNEQFF
TGTGCCAGCAGCTTAGTCTCAGCGGGATATTACAATGAGCAGTTCTTC
>NA|TRBV20-1|many|TRBJ2-1
CSAITLNEQFF
TGCAGTGCCATAACCCTCAATGAGCAGTTCTTC
>TRBD2|TRBV3-1|NA|TRBJ2-5
CASRNSGRAIF
TGTGCCAGCAGAAATAGCGGGAGGGCCATCTTC
>NA|TRBV4-1|many|TRBJ1-2
CASSQDSARGAFYGYTF
TGCGCCAGCAGCCAAGATTCGGCCAGGGGCGCATTTTATGGCTACACCTTC
>TRBD1|TRBV5-1|NA|TRBJ2-2
CASSVTGTGGTGELFF
TGCGCCAGCAGCGTGACCGGGACAGGGGGCACCGGGGAGCTGTTTTTT
>TRBD1|TRBV12-3/TRBV12-4|many|TRBJ2-1
CASKGGPDRALF
TGTGCCAGCAAGGGGGGTCCGGACAGGGCCCTCTTC